A single sample is the source of the 4 T cell receptor beta chains below, sequenced in a study of cytomegalovirus exposure and HLA in healthy donors. A multiplex PCR was run with 60 Vbeta primers and 13 Jbeta primers. This table comes from immunoSEQ multiplex PCR, and its TCRdb copy is limited to in-frame clones, with some not included. The sample records 150,000 to 200,000 clones, around 78% being singletons. The material sequenced was PBMCs. The receptors here all came from a woman aged 40 to 55 in good health and CMV-seronegative.

The chain couples TRBV6-6 to TRBJ1-2, with 7 positions matching TRBD1. The V and J ends lost 4 bases and 6 bases, in that order; junction bases with no gene match: 5. This CDR3 has 13 residues. The germline CDR1 and CDR2 sequences are MNHNY and SVGAGI (reference sequence). CDR3 in amino acids: CASSSTGRDGYTF. CDR3 sequence (DNA): TGTGCCAGCAGTTCGACAGGGCGAGATGGCTACACCTTC.

The CDR3 loop reads CASSSPGQSRQGDTQYF. The DNA of the CDR3 is TGTGCCAGCAGTTCTCCTGGACAGAGTCGTCAGGGAGATACGCAGTATTTT. The J gene is TRBJ2-3, the V gene TRBV27, with D perhaps matching TRBD1 (6 bases). V was clipped by 4 bases and J by 5 bases, with 22 bases between them. Per the germline V gene, CDR1 is MNHEY and CDR2 is SMNVEV (reference sequence). CDR3 size: 17 residues.

The chain recombines TRBV11-2 with TRBJ2-7, with D possibly TRBD2 on 5 matching bases. This CDR3 is 13 amino acids long. V dropped 0 bases and J dropped 7 bases, with 10 bases sitting between them. CDR1 is SGHAT and CDR2 is FQNNGV in the germline V gene. CDR3 bases: TGTGCCAGCAGCTTAGAGGCGGGCTGGGAGCAGTACTTC. This encodes CASSLEAGWEQYF.

The chain couples TRBV7-2 to TRBJ2-3; 8 positions match TRBD2. Germline V lookup: CDR1 SGHTA, CDR2 FQGNSA. After removal of 5 bases from V and 6 bases from J, the junction contained 7 bases not matched to a gene. The CDR3 sequence is 14 residues long. CDR3 DNA sequence: TGTGCCAGCAGCCCCAGAGCGGGAGCGGATACGCAGTATTTT. Encoded protein: CASSPRAGADTQYF.